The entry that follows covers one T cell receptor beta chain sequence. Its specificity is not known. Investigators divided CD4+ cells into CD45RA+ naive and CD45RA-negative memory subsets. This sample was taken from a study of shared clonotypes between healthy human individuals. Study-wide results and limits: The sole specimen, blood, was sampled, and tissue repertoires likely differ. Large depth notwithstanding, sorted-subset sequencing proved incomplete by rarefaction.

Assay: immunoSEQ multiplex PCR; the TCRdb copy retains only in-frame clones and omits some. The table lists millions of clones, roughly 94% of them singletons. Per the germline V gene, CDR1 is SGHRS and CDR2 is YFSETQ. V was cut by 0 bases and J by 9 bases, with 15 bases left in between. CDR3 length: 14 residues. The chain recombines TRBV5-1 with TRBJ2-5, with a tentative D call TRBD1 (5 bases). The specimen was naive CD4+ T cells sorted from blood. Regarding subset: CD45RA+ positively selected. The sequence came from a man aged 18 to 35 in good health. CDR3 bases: TGCGCCAGCAGCTTGGGTGACATTCAACAGGCCCAGTACTTC. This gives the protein CASSLGDIQQAQYF.